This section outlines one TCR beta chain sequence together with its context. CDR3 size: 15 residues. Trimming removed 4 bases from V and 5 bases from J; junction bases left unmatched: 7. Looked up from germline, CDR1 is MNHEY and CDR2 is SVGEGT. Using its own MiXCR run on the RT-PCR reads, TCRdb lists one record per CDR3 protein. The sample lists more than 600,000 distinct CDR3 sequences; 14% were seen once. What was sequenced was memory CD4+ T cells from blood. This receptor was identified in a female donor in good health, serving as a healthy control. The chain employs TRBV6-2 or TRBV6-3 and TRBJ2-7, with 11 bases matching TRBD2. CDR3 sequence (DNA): TGTGCCAGCAGTTTCACCACTAGCGGGAGTAACGAGCAGTACTTC. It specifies CASSFTTSGSNEQYF.